One TCR beta chain is described in this entry. Its antigen is not known. This sample stems from a study of T cells in Graves' hyperthyroidism and ophthalmopathy. General study results and limits: Before onset, by a median of around 6.1 months, the model predicted ophthalmopathy. The majority of expanded thyroid clonotypes above 0.001 also appeared in blood.

Uncontrolled infection, other autoimmune disease, pregnancy or lactation led to exclusion. What was amplified from RNA transcripts were TCR beta CDR3 regions. HTBI primers were the set used in a first-round RT-PCR of the TCR CDR3. MiXCR, applied by TCRdb to the multiplex PCR reads, yields one record per CDR3 protein. The sample has 750,000 to 950,000 distinct CDR3 sequences; approximately 40% are singletons. The source is a man younger than 35 with Graves' hyperthyroidism. Sequencing was performed on blood.

This CDR3 is CASSVTGQVNTGELFF. CDR3 sequence (DNA): TGTGCCAGCAGCGTAACCGGACAAGTGAACACCGGGGAGCTGTTTTTT. The rearrangement joins TRBV9 to TRBJ2-2, with D maybe TRBD1 (5 bases). V dropped 1 base and J dropped 1 base, with 11 bases sitting between them. CDR1 is SGDLS, CDR2 YYNGEE, per germline. The CDR3 extends over 16 amino acids.